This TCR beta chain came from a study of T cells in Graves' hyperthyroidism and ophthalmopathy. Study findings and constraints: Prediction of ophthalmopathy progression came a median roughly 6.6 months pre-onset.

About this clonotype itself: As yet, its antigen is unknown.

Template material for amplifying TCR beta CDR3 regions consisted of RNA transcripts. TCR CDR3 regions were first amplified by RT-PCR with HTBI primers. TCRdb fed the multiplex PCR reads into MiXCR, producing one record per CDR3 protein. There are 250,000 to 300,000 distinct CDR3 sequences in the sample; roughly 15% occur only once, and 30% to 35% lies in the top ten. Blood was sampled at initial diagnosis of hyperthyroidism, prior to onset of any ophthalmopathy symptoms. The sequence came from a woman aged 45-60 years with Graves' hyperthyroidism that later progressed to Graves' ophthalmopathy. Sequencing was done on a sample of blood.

CDR3 region: CASSQTSGRLYNEQFF. The CDR3 nucleotides are TGTGCCAGCAGCCAGACTAGCGGGAGACTCTACAATGAGCAGTTCTTC. The V call is TRBV6-1, the J call TRBJ2-1; 12 nucleotides match TRBD2. In germline, CDR1 is MNHNS, CDR2 SASEGT. V lost 6 bases, J lost 3 bases, and 6 bases stayed unmatched. The CDR3 consists of 16 residues.